A single sample is the source of the 26 T cell receptor beta chains below, sequenced in a study of blood T cells in healthy people across ages. A second PCR, run for roughly 7 to 12 cycles, used a sample-barcoded 5' primer plus a J-beta primer mix. Each CDR3 protein is one row after TCRdb ran MiXCR on the 5' RACE reads. The data contain 1.5 million to 2 million distinct CDR3 sequences, under 30% of them seen just once; the ten biggest clones take up more than 6%. The sequenced material came from blood. The receptors here all came from a woman under 40 in good health.

This chain uses TRBV20-1 with TRBJ2-3; 10 nucleotides line up with TRBD1. This CDR3 region has 18 residues. From germline, CDR1 is DFQATT and CDR2 SNEGSKA (reference sequence). The V gene end was trimmed by 6 bases and the J gene end by 10 bases; junction bases not matched to a gene: 25. CDR3 nucleotide sequence: TGCAGTGCCACCTGGGACAGGGGCTCCAGACTGGCGGTATTAGCGCAGTATTTT. Encoded protein: CSATWDRGSRLAVLAQYF.

The chain uses TRBV27 and TRBJ2-4, with D perhaps given as TRBD1 or TRBD2 (5 bases each). The CDR3 totals 17 residues. The germline V gene has CDR1 MNHEY and CDR2 SMNVEV (reference sequence). V was clipped by 6 bases and J by 0 bases, with 18 bases between them. The CDR3 DNA sequence: TGTGCCAGCAGCCCCTATGGGGACCTTGTAGCCAAAAACATTCAGTACTTC. Amino acids: CASSPYGDLVAKNIQYF.

This chain connects TRBV5-5 to TRBJ2-2, with 8 bases matching TRBD2. Germline V gives CDR1 SGHKS, CDR2 YYEKEE (reference sequence). V lost 7 bases to trimming and J lost 0 bases; unmatched junction nucleotides: 8. The CDR3 sequence is 16 residues long. The CDR3 sequence is CASGPLAGTNTGELFF. CDR3 nucleotide sequence: TGTGCCAGCGGGCCTTTAGCGGGGACGAACACCGGGGAGCTGTTTTTT. Combining the CDR3 with reference TRBV5-5 and TRBJ2-2 gives the whole variable domain DAGVTQSPTHLIKTRGQQVTLRCSPISGHKSVSWYQQVLGQGPQFIFQYYEKEERGRGNFPDRFSARQFPNYSSELNVNALLLGDSALYLCASGPLAGTNTGELFFGEGSRLTVL.

This clonotype turned up a few times. The chain employs TRBV28 and TRBJ1-4; TRBD1 agrees at 12 bases. This CDR3 region has 16 residues. V lost 6 bases and J lost 9; bases outside the gene matches: 11. CDR1 and CDR2 from the germline V gene are MDHEN and SYDVKM. As DNA, the CDR3 is TGTGCCAGCAGAACCGGGACAGGGGGCTCAGTGAAAAAACTGTTTTTT. Translating gives CASRTGTGGSVKKLFF.

There are a few counts of this clonotype. V usage is TRBV21-1 and J usage is TRBJ2-7; the DNA was not used to check the table's D call, TRBD2. TRBV21-1 is marked as a pseudogene. There are 17 residues in the CDR3. Here the CDR3 DNA reads TGTGCCAGCAGCAAAGGGGGAAGGACTAGCGGGAGAAACGAGCAGTACTTC. Translating it yields CASSKGGRTSGRNEQYF.

Only a few counts were recorded for this clonotype. This chain connects TRBV5-1 to TRBJ2-5; D possibly corresponds to TRBD1 (6 bases). The CDR3 runs 18 residues. The germline V and J ends were trimmed by 0 bases and 2 bases, with 20 bases remaining between them. In germline, CDR1 is SGHRS, CDR2 YFSETQ. The chain's CDR3 is CASSLAFDRSEDQETQYF. CDR3 nucleotides: TGCGCCAGCAGCTTGGCTTTCGACAGGTCCGAAGATCAAGAGACCCAGTACTTC. The variable domain in full, with the rest retrieved from reference TRBV5-1 and TRBJ2-5, is KAGVTQTPRYLIKTRGQQVTLSCSPISGHRSVSWYQQTPGQGLQFLFEYFSETQRNKGNFPGRFSGRQFSNSRSEMNVSTLELGDSALYLCASSLAFDRSEDQETQYFGPGTRLLVL.

This clonotype was seen many times. This chain connects TRBV29-1 to TRBJ2-4; TRBD2 matches 8 bases. The germline CDR1 and CDR2 sequences are SQVTM and ANQGSEA. CDR3 length: 19 amino acids. V lost 0 bases and J lost 0; bases outside the gene matches: 13. The CDR3 DNA follows: TGCAGCGTTGAAGAGGTCCGGGGGGGGACTGCGCTAGCCAAAAACATTCAGTACTTC. It yields the protein CSVEEVRGGTALAKNIQYF.

The chain is built from TRBV2 and TRBJ1-2, with a possible D match to TRBD1 (5 bases). V was clipped by 8 bases and J by 7 bases, with 14 bases between them. CDR1 SNHLY and CDR2 FYNNEI come from the germline V gene. The CDR3 is 12 amino acids. This chain's CDR3 is CASLTASRGYTF. CDR3 bases: TGTGCCAGCTTGACAGCTTCGCGTGGCTACACCTTC.

V is TRBV11-3 and J is TRBJ2-1; no clear D gene. CDR1 and CDR2 (germline): SGHNT, YENEEA. The CDR3 totals 15 residues. V lost 3 bases and J 3 bases, leaving 12 bases between the germline ends. The CDR3 nucleotides are TGTGCCAGCAGCTTGGGTGGGCTAGACTACAATGAGCAGTTCTTC. As protein: CASSLGGLDYNEQFF.

This clonotype was seen a few times. The chain combines TRBV7-9 with TRBJ2-3, with D perhaps TRBD1 (6 bases). The CDR3 contains 17 residues. Germline-derived CDR1 and CDR2 are SEHNR and FQNEAQ (reference sequence). Trimming shortened V by 0 bases and J by 2 bases, and 15 bases separated the two germline ends. The CDR3 nucleotides are TGTGCCAGCAGCTTAGCGCTTGCTCGGGACAACACAGATACGCAGTATTTT. It encodes CASSLALARDNTDTQYF.

This clonotype was counted between two and nine times. One junction end does not reproduce the germline sequence, and a read error may be involved. This chain connects TRBV12-3 or TRBV12-4 to TRBJ2-2, with D unresolved. This CDR3 has 14 residues. CDR3 sequence: CASSLVSNTGELFF. The CDR3 nucleotides are TGTGCTAGCAGTTTAGTATCGAACACCGGGGAGCTGTTTTTT.

The chain has TRBV19 and TRBJ2-5, with no clear D. In germline, CDR1 is LNHDA, CDR2 SQIVND (reference sequence). Trimming shortened V by 5 bases and J by 5 bases, and 9 bases separated the two germline ends. This CDR3 comprises 12 residues. CDR3 sequence reads: CASSAAYETQYF. In DNA, the CDR3 is TGTGCCAGTAGTGCGGCCTACGAGACCCAGTACTTC.

This clonotype was counted only a few times. The chain uses TRBV9 and TRBJ2-7; D is uncertain. The V gene's germline CDR1 is SGDLS and CDR2 YYNGEE. The CDR3 loop spans 12 amino acids. V lost 9 bases and J 2 bases, leaving 12 bases between the germline ends. DNA of the CDR3: TGTGCCACCTCGTCAGTCACCTACGAGCAGTACTTC. As protein: CATSSVTYEQYF.

V is TRBV29-1 and J is TRBJ2-5; the D gene could be TRBD1 or TRBD2 (5 bases each). Germline V gives CDR1 SQVTM, CDR2 ANQGSEA. This CDR3 spans 13 amino acids. Trimming took 3 bases from V and 4 from J, leaving 12 bases between them. The CDR3 loop is CSVERGARETQYF. CDR3 nucleotides: TGCAGCGTTGAGAGGGGAGCGAGAGAGACCCAGTACTTC.

This clonotype was recorded at least ten times. The chain links TRBV5-1 to TRBJ2-7, with 11 bases lining up with TRBD1. Germline V gene sequence: CDR1 SGHRS, CDR2 YFSETQ. The CDR3 covers 15 residues. The V gene end was trimmed by 4 bases and the J gene end by 4 bases; junction bases not matched to a gene: 7. The CDR3: CASSLGQGATYEQYF. The CDR3 DNA follows: TGCGCCAGCAGCCTCGGACAGGGGGCTACGTACGAGCAGTACTTC. Full variable domain (missing parts from reference TRBV5-1 and TRBJ2-7): KAGVTQTPRYLIKTRGQQVTLSCSPISGHRSVSWYQQTPGQGLQFLFEYFSETQRNKGNFPGRFSGRQFSNSRSEMNVSTLELGDSALYLCASSLGQGATYEQYFGPGTRLTVT.

The chain is built from TRBV5-1 and TRBJ1-6; TRBD1 agrees at 9 bases. The CDR3 covers 14 residues. The V segment lost 1 base and the J segment 10 bases; nucleotides outside the gene matches: 3. Germline assignment: CDR1 SGHRS and CDR2 YFSETQ. This chain's CDR3 is CASSLWTGASPLHF. In DNA form, the CDR3 reads TGCGCCAGCAGCTTGTGGACAGGGGCCTCACCCCTCCACTTT.

The V call is TRBV3-1, the J call TRBJ2-7; no definite D call. Germline V gene data show CDR1 as LGHDT and CDR2 as YNNKEL (reference sequence). This CDR3 is 13 amino acids long. Trimming stripped 1 base from V and 0 bases from J, with 4 bases between. In nucleotides, the CDR3 is TGTGCCAGCAGCCAAGGAGCCTCCTACGAGCAGTACGTC. Translated: CASSQGASYEQYV.

The table lists this clonotype with many counts. In nucleotides, the CDR3 is TGCATCGTGGGGAAGGCCAGATACAATGAGCAGTTCTTC. It specifies CIVGKARYNEQFF. The rearrangement uses TRBV29-1 and TRBJ2-1; D unclear. The germline CDR1 and CDR2 sequences are SQVTM and ANQGSEA. This CDR3 spans 13 amino acids.

The V gene is TRBV12-3 or TRBV12-4, the J gene TRBJ2-1, with D maybe TRBD2 (6 bases). The V gene lost 3 bases and the J gene lost 13 bases, with 16 bases spanning the gap. This CDR3 spans 13 amino acids. Here the CDR3 reads CASSFMSGETQFF. The CDR3 DNA reads as TGTGCCAGCAGTTTTATGTCGGGAGAGACCCAGTTCTTC.

The V and J genes are TRBV20-1 and TRBJ2-7; D is unclear. Trimming took off 5 bases at V and 6 bases at J, with 17 bases between the two ends. This CDR3 is built from 13 residues. Germline V gene data show CDR1 as DFQATT and CDR2 as SNEGSKA (reference sequence). In nucleotides, the CDR3 is TGCAGTGCTGCCGGCCCCGACGTGGGCGAGCAGTACTTC. It codes for CSAAGPDVGEQYF.

The sample holds many counts of this clonotype. The V and J genes are TRBV10-3 and TRBJ2-5; TRBD1 or TRBD2 may be the D gene (5 bases each). In germline, CDR1 is ENHRY, CDR2 SYGVKD. Trimming cost V 3 bases and J 4 bases, with 12 bases left between them. The CDR3 contains 14 residues. The CDR3 region has the DNA TGTGCCATCAGTGACCCCGGGACGAGAGAGACCCAGTACTTC. Its translation is CAISDPGTRETQYF.

This clonotype was detected a few times. This chain joins TRBV29-1 and TRBJ2-7, with 9 positions matching TRBD1. The CDR3 runs 12 residues. J gave up 6 bases and V 7 bases, and 7 bases lay outside the gene matches. Germline-derived CDR1 and CDR2 are SQVTM and ANQGSEA. CDR3 residues: CSARQGDGEQYF. The CDR3 region has the DNA TGCAGCGCCCGACAGGGGGACGGCGAGCAGTACTTC.

There are a few counts of this clonotype. The chain carries TRBV7-3 and TRBJ2-1; 15 nucleotides match TRBD2. Germline CDR1 and CDR2: SGHTA and FQGTGA. The V segment lost 5 bases and the J segment 10 bases; nucleotides outside the gene matches: 9. The CDR3 totals 16 residues. The CDR3 bases are TGTGCCAGCAGCGACTCTGGACTAGCGGGGGGGCGGGAGCAGTTCTTC. Translation gives CASSDSGLAGGREQFF.

This clonotype has only a few counts. The V call is TRBV29-1, the J call TRBJ2-5; TRBD2 aligns across 10 bases. The germline gives CDR1 SQVTM, CDR2 ANQGSEA. CDR3 length: 13 residues. After removal of 8 bases from V and 5 bases from J, the junction contained 8 bases not matched to a gene. The CDR3 DNA is TGCAGCTCCACCGGGACTAGCGCCGAGACCCAGTACTTC. Translation: CSSTGTSAETQYF.

There are a few counts of this clonotype. The chain is built from TRBV29-1 and TRBJ1-2, with TRBD1 as a possible D gene (5 bases). Trimming took 5 bases from V and 3 from J, leaving 10 bases between them. Germline V gene lookup returns CDR1 SQVTM and CDR2 ANQGSEA. The CDR3 loop spans 12 amino acids. DNA of the CDR3: TGCAGCGTTAGAGGGGAGGACTATGGCTACACCTTC. This codes for CSVRGEDYGYTF.

This clonotype was seen a few times. The chain joins TRBV5-1 to TRBJ1-2; 8 bases map to TRBD1. Germline CDR1 and CDR2: SGHRS and YFSETQ. Trimming cost V 4 bases and J 8 bases; bases outside gene matches: 7. This CDR3 has 13 amino acids. For the CDR3, the DNA is TGCGCCAGCAGCACCGGACAGGGAGCAGGCTACACCTTC. Protein: CASSTGQGAGYTF.